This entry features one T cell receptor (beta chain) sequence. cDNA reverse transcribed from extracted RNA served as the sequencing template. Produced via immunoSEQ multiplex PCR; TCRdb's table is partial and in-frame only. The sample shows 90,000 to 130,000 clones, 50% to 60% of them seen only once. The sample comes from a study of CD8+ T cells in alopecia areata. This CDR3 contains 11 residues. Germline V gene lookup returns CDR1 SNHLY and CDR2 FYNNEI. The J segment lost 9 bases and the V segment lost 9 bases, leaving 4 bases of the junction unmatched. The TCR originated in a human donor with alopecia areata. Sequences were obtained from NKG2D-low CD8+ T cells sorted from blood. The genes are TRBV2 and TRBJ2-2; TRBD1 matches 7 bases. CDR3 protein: CARMTGRELFF. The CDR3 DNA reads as TGTGCCAGGATGACAGGGAGGGAGCTGTTTTTT.